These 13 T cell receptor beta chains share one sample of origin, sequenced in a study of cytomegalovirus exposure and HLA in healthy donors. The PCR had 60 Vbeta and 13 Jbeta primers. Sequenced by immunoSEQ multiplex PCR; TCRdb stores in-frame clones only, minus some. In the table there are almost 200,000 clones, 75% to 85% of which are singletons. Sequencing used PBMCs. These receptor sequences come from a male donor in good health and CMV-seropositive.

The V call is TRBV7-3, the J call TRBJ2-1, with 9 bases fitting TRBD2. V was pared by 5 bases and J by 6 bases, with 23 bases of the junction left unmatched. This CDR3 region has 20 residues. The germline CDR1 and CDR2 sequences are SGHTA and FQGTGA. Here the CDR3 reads CASSLVLAGGVNFQGNEQFF. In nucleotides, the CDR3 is TGTGCCAGCAGCCTCGTCTTGGCGGGAGGGGTTAATTTCCAGGGCAATGAGCAGTTCTTC.

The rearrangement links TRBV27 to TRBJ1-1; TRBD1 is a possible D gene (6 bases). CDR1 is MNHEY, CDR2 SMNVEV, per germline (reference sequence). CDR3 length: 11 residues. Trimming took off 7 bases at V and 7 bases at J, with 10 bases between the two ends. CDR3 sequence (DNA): TGTGCCAGCACCAAAGGGGGTGAAGCTTTCTTT. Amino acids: CASTKGGEAFF.

The CDR3 nucleotides are TGTGCCAGCAGCCAGGGGGGACTCCACAATGAGCAGTTCTTC. The encoded protein is CASSQGGLHNEQFF. The J gene is TRBJ2-1, the V gene TRBV4-2, with a possible D match to TRBD2 (6 bases). Trimming left V 3 bases short and J 5 bases short, with 11 bases between. The germline V gene has CDR1 LGHNA and CDR2 YNFKEQ. The CDR3 contains 14 residues.

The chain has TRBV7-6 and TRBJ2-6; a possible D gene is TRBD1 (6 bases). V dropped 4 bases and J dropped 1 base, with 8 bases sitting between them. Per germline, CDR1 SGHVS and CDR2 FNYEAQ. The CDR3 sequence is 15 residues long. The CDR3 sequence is CASSSDRSGANVLTF. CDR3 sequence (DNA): TGTGCCAGCAGCTCAGACAGGTCTGGGGCCAACGTCCTGACTTTC.

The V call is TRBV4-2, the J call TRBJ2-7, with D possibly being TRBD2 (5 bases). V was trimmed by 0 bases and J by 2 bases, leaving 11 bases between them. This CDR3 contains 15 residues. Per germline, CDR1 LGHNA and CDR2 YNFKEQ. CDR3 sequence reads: CASSQDPDGAYEQYF. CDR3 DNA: TGTGCCAGCAGCCAAGATCCAGACGGGGCCTACGAGCAGTACTTC.

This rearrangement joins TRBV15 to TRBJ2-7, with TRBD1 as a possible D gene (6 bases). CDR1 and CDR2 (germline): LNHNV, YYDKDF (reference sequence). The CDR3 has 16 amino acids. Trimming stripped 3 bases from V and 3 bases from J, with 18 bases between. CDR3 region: CATSRVLNRALYEQYF. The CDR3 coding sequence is TGTGCCACCAGCAGGGTACTAAACAGGGCCCTCTACGAGCAGTACTTC.

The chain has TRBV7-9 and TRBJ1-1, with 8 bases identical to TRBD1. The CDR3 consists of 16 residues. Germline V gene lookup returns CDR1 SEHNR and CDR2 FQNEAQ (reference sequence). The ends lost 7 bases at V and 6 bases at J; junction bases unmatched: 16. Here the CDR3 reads CASTHSPGTGGPEAFF. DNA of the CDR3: TGTGCCAGCACCCATAGTCCAGGGACAGGTGGACCTGAAGCTTTCTTT.

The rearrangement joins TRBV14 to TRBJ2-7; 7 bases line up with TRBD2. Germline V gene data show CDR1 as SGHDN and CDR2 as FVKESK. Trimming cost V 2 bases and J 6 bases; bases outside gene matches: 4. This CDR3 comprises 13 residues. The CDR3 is CASSQPSGIEQYF. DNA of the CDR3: TGTGCCAGCAGCCAACCCAGCGGGATCGAGCAGTACTTC.

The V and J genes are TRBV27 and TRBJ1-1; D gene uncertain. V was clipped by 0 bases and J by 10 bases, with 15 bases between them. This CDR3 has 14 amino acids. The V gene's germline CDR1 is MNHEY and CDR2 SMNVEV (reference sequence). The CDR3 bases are TGTGCCAGCAGTTTATCTCTAGGGAGGTCGGGAGCTTTCTTT. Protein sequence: CASSLSLGRSGAFF.

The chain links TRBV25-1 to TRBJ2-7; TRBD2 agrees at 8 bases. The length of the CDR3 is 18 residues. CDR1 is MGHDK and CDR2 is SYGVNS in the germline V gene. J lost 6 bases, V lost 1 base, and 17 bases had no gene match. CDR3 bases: TGTGCCAGCAGTGAATGGGGGGGAGGAGGGACTAGTTCGGCCGAGCAGTACTTC. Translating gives CASSEWGGGGTSSAEQYF.

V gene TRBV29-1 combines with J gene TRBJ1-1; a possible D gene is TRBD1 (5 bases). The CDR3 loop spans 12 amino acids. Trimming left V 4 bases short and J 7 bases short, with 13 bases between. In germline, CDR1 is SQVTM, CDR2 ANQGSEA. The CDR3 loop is CSVGAMGGEAFF. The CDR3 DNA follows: TGCAGCGTTGGGGCCATGGGGGGTGAAGCTTTCTTT. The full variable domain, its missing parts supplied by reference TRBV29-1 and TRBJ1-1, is SAVISQKPSRDICQRGTSLTIQCQVDSQVTMMFWYRQQPGQSLTLIATANQGSEATYESGFVIDKFPISRPNLTFSTLTVSNMSPEDSSIYLCSVGAMGGEAFFGQGTRLTVV.

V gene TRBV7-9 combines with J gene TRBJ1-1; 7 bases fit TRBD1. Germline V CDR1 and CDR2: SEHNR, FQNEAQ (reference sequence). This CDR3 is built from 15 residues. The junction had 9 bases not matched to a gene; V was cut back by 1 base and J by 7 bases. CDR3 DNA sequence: TGTGCCAGCAGCTTAGTAGTGACAGGGAGTGGTGAAGCTTTCTTT. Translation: CASSLVVTGSGEAFF.

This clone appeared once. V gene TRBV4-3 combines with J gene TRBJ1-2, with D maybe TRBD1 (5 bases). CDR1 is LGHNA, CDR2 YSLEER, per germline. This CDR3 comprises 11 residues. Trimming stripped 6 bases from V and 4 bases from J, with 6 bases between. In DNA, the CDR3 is TGCGCCAGCAGGGGGCCCTATGGCTACACCTTC. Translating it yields CASRGPYGYTF.